This T cell receptor beta chain was profiled in a study of blood T cell repertoires in COVID-19. Data came from immunoSEQ multiplex PCR; TCRdb stores just in-frame clones and leaves some out. The table has under 250,000 clones, roughly 81% seen once; the top ten hold around 2.9%. Germline V gene lookup returns CDR1 LNHNV and CDR2 YYDKDF (reference sequence). The V gene end was trimmed by 9 bases and the J gene end by 5 bases; junction bases not matched to a gene: 8. This CDR3 is 13 amino acids long. This chain links TRBV15 with TRBJ1-1, with 8 bases aligning to TRBD1. This clonotype was obtained from a man aged 50 to 59 who had recovered from COVID-19. Sequencing input: peripheral blood. The DNA of the CDR3 is TGTGCCACTAAAGGACAGGGTGGTACTGAAGCTTTCTTT. Translation gives CATKGQGGTEAFF. Full variable domain (rest looked up from reference TRBV15 and TRBJ1-1): DAMVIQNPRYQVTQFGKPVTLSCSQTLNHNVMYWYQQKSSQAPKLLFHYYDKDFNNEADTPDNFQSRRPNTSFCFLDIRSPGLGDTAMYLCATKGQGGTEAFFGQGTRLTVV.